What follows describes a single T cell receptor (beta chain). Here immunoSEQ multiplex PCR was the method, and the copy in TCRdb shows in-frame clones only, minus some. In the table there are over 85,000 clones, roughly 87% of which are singletons. The record originates from a study of OX40 agonist ivuxolimab in advanced cancers. Germline loops: CDR1 GTSNPN, CDR2 SVGIG (reference sequence). The germline V and J ends were trimmed by 1 base and 0 bases, with 14 bases remaining between them. The CDR3 runs to 16 residues. The chain couples TRBV30 to TRBJ2-3; D ambiguous. This sequence originates from an adult with an advanced solid tumor such as melanoma, head and neck, liver or kidney cancer. Sequencing was performed on CD4+ or CD8+ T cells sorted from blood, taken in a trial of the OX40 agonist ivuxolimab. The CDR3 spells CAWSDWARASTDTQYF. CDR3 coding DNA: TGTGCCTGGAGTGATTGGGCAAGGGCTAGCACAGATACGCAGTATTTT.